These 19 T cell receptor beta chains were sequenced from one sample in a study of Graves' ophthalmopathy and Graves' hyperthyroidism (dated by TCRdb to 2016 to 2019). TCRdb records Illumina HiSeq 2000 as the sequencer. TCR beta CDR3 regions were amplified from RNA transcripts for repertoire sequencing. The first round of RT-PCR was done with HTBI primers and the Qiagen OneStep RT-PCR kit, and was followed by a second round of multiplex PCR, then size selection and purification. The public reads were quality trimmed at Q25 with fastp and then assembled into clones with MiXCR by TCRdb, keeping productive beta chains. Under each unique CDR3 protein, matching rows form one entry showing the most common genes and DNA. A total of around 400,000 distinct CDR3 sequences appear in this sample, approximately 16% of them only once. The ten most abundant clones make up more than 1.5% of the sample. Sequences were obtained from peripheral blood. The receptor source for this set is a woman between 18 and 29 years old with Graves' ophthalmopathy. Donor details come from another sample of the same person, matched by shared clones.

This clonotype was detected ten times or more. This chain connects TRBV7-9 to TRBJ1-1; a weak D match, TRBD1 (6 bases). CDR3 length equals 13 residues. Germline V gene lookup returns CDR1 SEHNR and CDR2 FQNEAQ (reference sequence). V was clipped by 9 bases and J by 4 bases, with 15 bases between them. CDR3 amino acids: CASLPGVITEAFF. The CDR3 DNA sequence: TGTGCCAGTTTACCAGGGGTTATCACTGAAGCTTTCTTT.

This clonotype was counted at least ten times. The chain combines TRBV7-2 with TRBJ2-5; TRBD1 is a possible D gene (5 bases). Trimming left V 3 bases short and J 6 bases short, with 14 bases between. There are 14 residues in the CDR3. CDR1 is SGHTA, CDR2 FQGNSA, per germline. The CDR3 is CASSFRANEKTQYF. As DNA, the CDR3 is TGTGCCAGCAGCTTCAGGGCCAATGAAAAGACCCAGTACTTC.

This clonotype was observed many times. V is TRBV5-1 and J is TRBJ2-2; D unclear. Trimming cost V 1 base and J 1 base, with 5 bases left between them. CDR3 length: 14 amino acids. Germline V gene lookup returns CDR1 SGHRS and CDR2 YFSETQ. CDR3 in DNA: TGCGCCAGCAGCTTGAAGGGGAACACCGGGGAGCTGTTTTTT. Its translation is CASSLKGNTGELFF.

This clonotype showed up many times. This chain uses TRBV6-2 or TRBV6-3 with TRBJ1-1, with 10 bases that match TRBD1. The CDR3 is 14 amino acids. J was trimmed by 7 bases and V by 5 bases; bases with no gene match: 7. Germline V gene sequence: CDR1 MNHEY, CDR2 SVGEGT. CDR3 DNA: TGTGCCAGCAGTGTGACAGGGGGCGAGGGTGAAGCTTTCTTT. Its translation: CASSVTGGEGEAFF.

This clonotype was counted ten times or more. The chain uses TRBV28 and TRBJ1-5, with 8 nucleotides matching TRBD1. Germline CDR1 MDHEN, CDR2 SYDVKM. This CDR3 has 16 residues. The trim removed 4 bases at V and 3 bases at J, leaving 8 bases unmatched. CDR3 protein: CASSSPGTGLNQPQHF. The CDR3 nucleotides read TGTGCCAGCAGTTCGCCAGGGACAGGCCTCAATCAGCCCCAGCATTTT.

In its sample, this clonotype was seen many times. The V call is TRBV28, the J call TRBJ1-3; 7 bases are shared with TRBD1. This CDR3 comprises 15 residues. Germline CDR1 is MDHEN and CDR2 is SYDVKM. V gave up 6 bases and J gave up 5 bases; unmatched junction bases: 10. DNA for the CDR3: TGTGCCAGCAGGGGCCACGGGACAGCCCGAAACACCATATATTTT. Translation gives CASRGHGTARNTIYF.

This clonotype has ten or more counts. The chain uses TRBV5-1 and TRBJ2-7; 10 bases fit TRBD1. The germline V gene encodes CDR1 SGHRS and CDR2 YFSETQ. The CDR3 is made up of 15 amino acids. V shed 3 bases, J shed 0 bases, and the junction held 3 bases outside the gene matches. CDR3 loop: CASSYGTGASYEQYF. Here the CDR3 DNA reads TGCGCCAGCAGCTACGGGACAGGGGCCTCCTACGAGCAGTACTTC.

This clonotype appeared a few times. The V call is TRBV7-2, the J call TRBJ2-5, with a possible D match to TRBD2 (5 bases). The CDR3 runs to 14 residues. The germline V and J ends were trimmed by 1 base and 5 bases, with 11 bases remaining between them. Germline V lookup: CDR1 SGHTA, CDR2 FQGNSA. The CDR3 sequence is CASSLDGELETQYF. The CDR3 coding sequence is TGTGCCAGCAGCTTAGATGGGGAGCTCGAGACCCAGTACTTC.

This clonotype was counted at least ten times. This rearrangement joins TRBV11-1 to TRBJ2-7; D is possibly TRBD2 (6 bases). Per the germline V gene, CDR1 is SGHAT and CDR2 is FQDESV (reference sequence). The CDR3 is 15 amino acids. V gave up 5 bases and J gave up 0 bases, with 14 bases separating them. The CDR3 nucleotides read TGTGCCAGCAGCCGTTCCGGACTAAACTCCTACGAGCAGTACTTC. This sequence encodes CASSRSGLNSYEQYF.

The table lists this clonotype with many counts. In DNA form, the CDR3 reads TGTGCCTGGATGGGTGGGGAATTCGGAAACACCATATATTTT. As protein: CAWMGGEFGNTIYF. V is TRBV30 and J is TRBJ1-3, with D unresolved. Looked up from germline, CDR1 is GTSNPN and CDR2 is SVGIG (reference sequence). Between the trimmed V and J ends, which lost 4 bases and 4 bases, there was a span of 14 bases. The CDR3 has 14 amino acids.

This sequence joins TRBV11-1 and TRBJ1-1; D is ambiguous. The CDR3 is made up of 17 amino acids. Germline V gives CDR1 SGHAT, CDR2 FQDESV (reference sequence). V was trimmed by 1 base and J by 6 bases, leaving 21 bases between them. CDR3 DNA: TGTGCCAGCAGCTTAGAATTTAGGGCCGTCGGGAAGGCTGAAGCTTTCTTT. This codes for CASSLEFRAVGKAEAFF.

This clonotype has at least ten counts. The chain links TRBV27 to TRBJ1-5; D is perhaps TRBD1 (5 bases). Germline V gene lookup returns CDR1 MNHEY and CDR2 SMNVEV (reference sequence). The CDR3 is 14 amino acids. The V end was cut by 0 bases, the J end by 7 bases, with 10 bases between. CDR3 loop: CASSLSIRGQPQHF. The CDR3 nucleotides are TGTGCCAGCAGTTTATCGATCCGGGGGCAGCCCCAGCATTTT.

The sample holds many counts of this clonotype. V and J are TRBV7-2 and TRBJ1-3; D gene ambiguous. The germline V gene has CDR1 SGHTA and CDR2 FQGNSA. Trimming shortened V by 1 base and J by 4 bases, and 8 bases separated the two germline ends. This CDR3 spans 14 amino acids. Here the CDR3 DNA reads TGTGCCAGCAGCTTAGTATCGCTGGGAAACACCATATATTTT. Amino acids: CASSLVSLGNTIYF.

This clonotype has a count of ten or more. This chain joins TRBV6-5 and TRBJ1-1; no clear D. V was pared by 8 bases and J by 7 bases, with 11 bases between. The CDR3 has 11 residues. Germline CDR1 reads MNHEY; CDR2 reads SVGAGI. Written as DNA, the CDR3 is TGTGCCAGCCGGTATGTCGGTGAAGCTTTCTTT. Protein sequence: CASRYVGEAFF.

The table lists this clonotype with many counts. The chain has TRBV20-1 and TRBJ1-2, with TRBD1 identical over 8 bases. The CDR3 length is 13 residues. J was trimmed by 6 bases and V by 6 bases; bases with no gene match: 9. In germline, CDR1 is DFQATT, CDR2 SNEGSKA (reference sequence). CDR3: CSAGRGQENGYTF. The CDR3 region has the DNA TGCAGTGCCGGAAGGGGACAGGAGAATGGCTACACCTTC.

This clonotype has ten or more counts. The V and J genes are TRBV6-5 and TRBJ1-2; D call uncertain. The germline CDR1 and CDR2 sequences are MNHEY and SVGAGI. Trimming left V 6 bases short and J 2 bases short, with 7 bases between. This CDR3 contains 12 residues. In nucleotides, the CDR3 is TGTGCCAGCAGCATGGACAACTATGGCTACACCTTC. Translation: CASSMDNYGYTF.

This clonotype was seen repeatedly, ten times or more. This chain uses TRBV11-2 with TRBJ1-1; D not resolved. With 1 base removed from V and 8 bases from J, the gap between germline ends came to 14 bases. The germline gives CDR1 SGHAT, CDR2 FQNNGV. This CDR3 comprises 14 residues. CDR3 residues: CASSLGRQPPEAFF. The CDR3 DNA is TGTGCCAGCAGCTTAGGTCGCCAGCCCCCGGAAGCTTTCTTT.

The chain recombines TRBV18 with TRBJ1-2, with 10 bases identical to TRBD1. Trimming at V came to 0 bases and at J to 1 base, leaving 17 bases not matched to a gene. This CDR3 region has 21 residues. Per germline, CDR1 KGHSH and CDR2 LQKENI. The chain's CDR3 is CASSPPVKLRDRGQVNYGYTF. The DNA for the CDR3 is TGTGCCAGCTCACCACCGGTCAAATTGAGGGACAGGGGACAAGTTAACTATGGCTACACCTTC.

This clonotype was counted many times. The J gene is TRBJ2-7, the V gene TRBV7-9; TRBD1 matches at 10 bases. V gave up 5 bases and J gave up 6 bases; unmatched junction bases: 7. The CDR3 is made up of 14 amino acids. CDR1 is SEHNR, CDR2 FQNEAQ, per germline (reference sequence). This CDR3 is CASSPGTGALEQYF. As DNA, the CDR3 is TGTGCCAGCAGCCCCGGGACAGGGGCCCTCGAGCAGTACTTC.